The 22 T cell receptor beta chains below were found in one sample sequenced in a study of immune evolution from preneoplasia to lung adenocarcinoma. Here immunoSEQ multiplex PCR was the method, and the copy in TCRdb shows in-frame clones only, minus some. The sample records a few thousand clones, around 84% being singletons. The source material was FFPE adjacent normal lung tissue. All receptors derive from a person aged 60-80 years with lung adenocarcinoma.

This rearrangement joins TRBV4-1 to TRBJ2-2; 9 bases align to TRBD2. The CDR3 has 18 amino acids. V was pared by 3 bases and J by 0 bases, with 8 bases of the junction left unmatched. Germline V gives CDR1 MGHRA, CDR2 YSYEKL. CDR3 region: CASSQGGAGGANTGELFF. In DNA form, the CDR3 reads TGCGCCAGCAGCCAGGGCGGAGCGGGGGGAGCGAACACCGGGGAGCTGTTTTTT.

The chain couples TRBV6-4 to TRBJ2-3, with 9 bases identical to TRBD2. V trimming: 3 bases; J trimming: 6 bases; junction bases outside the gene matches: 7. The CDR3 sequence is 15 residues long. CDR1 and CDR2 (germline): MRHNA, SNTAGT. The CDR3 sequence: CASSDAAGGPDTQYF. The CDR3 DNA follows: TGTGCCAGCAGTGATGCCGCGGGGGGGCCGGATACGCAGTATTTT.

This rearrangement joins TRBV11-3 to TRBJ2-4, with unresolved D. This CDR3 contains 14 residues. The germline V gene has CDR1 SGHNT and CDR2 YENEEA. V shed 3 bases and J shed 6 bases, with 12 bases lying between them. CDR3 bases: TGTGCCAGCAGCTTGACCCTGGGGTTAAACATTCAGTACTTC. Its translation: CASSLTLGLNIQYF.

This chain connects TRBV11-2 to TRBJ1-1; D is unresolved. The CDR3 has 13 amino acids. Germline CDR1 reads SGHAT; CDR2 reads FQNNGV. The V end was cut by 1 base, the J end by 7 bases, with 10 bases between. This chain's CDR3 is CASSLGDLYEAFF. In nucleotides, the CDR3 is TGTGCCAGCAGCTTAGGCGACTTGTATGAAGCTTTCTTT.

The chain employs TRBV5-6 and TRBJ1-2; D unresolved. This CDR3 region has 14 residues. Trimming left V 0 bases short and J 0 bases short, with 6 bases between. CDR1 is SGHDT and CDR2 is YYEEEE in the germline V gene. The CDR3 sequence: CASSLAGANYGYTF. The CDR3 DNA reads as TGTGCCAGCAGCTTGGCCGGAGCTAACTATGGCTACACCTTC.

The chain joins TRBV6-6 to TRBJ1-4; no firm D call. The CDR3 is 13 residues long. V lost 5 bases, J lost 7 bases, and 11 bases lay in between. Per germline, CDR1 MNHNY and CDR2 SVGAGI (reference sequence). CDR3 sequence (DNA): TGTGCCAGCAGTCCCGGGCGCGGTGAAAAACTGTTTTTT. Amino acid sequence: CASSPGRGEKLFF.

The chain recombines TRBV5-6 with TRBJ2-2, with no clear D. This CDR3 contains 15 residues. Germline CDR1 reads SGHDT; CDR2 reads YYEEEE. The V and J ends lost 1 base and 3 bases respectively, with 10 bases between them. CDR3 coding DNA: TGTGCCAGCAGCTTGCACCCGGCGGACACCGGGGAGCTGTTTTTT. It is translated as CASSLHPADTGELFF.

This CDR3 is CASSPDPTVEPLHF. The CDR3 region has the DNA TGTGCCAGCTCACCGGACCCAACGGTCGAGCCCCTCCACTTT. The V gene is TRBV18, the J gene TRBJ1-6; no definite D call. V dropped 3 bases and J dropped 13 bases, with 16 bases sitting between them. Germline V gene lookup returns CDR1 KGHSH and CDR2 LQKENI. The CDR3 loop spans 14 amino acids.

The chain carries TRBV21-1 and TRBJ2-7. TRBV21-1 is recorded as a pseudogene. The CDR3 totals 9 residues. CDR3: CASTYEQYF. CDR3 sequence (DNA): TGTGCCAGCACCTACGAGCAGTACTTC.

The genes are TRBV18 and TRBJ2-7; D is possibly TRBD2 (5 bases). The CDR3 is made up of 12 amino acids. In germline, CDR1 is KGHSH, CDR2 LQKENI. Trimming took off 4 bases at V and 9 bases at J, with 13 bases between the two ends. In nucleotides, the CDR3 is TGTGCCAGCTCACGGTACGGGGAATCGCAGTACTTC. Translated: CASSRYGESQYF.

V gene TRBV6-1 combines with J gene TRBJ2-3; 7 bases are shared with TRBD2. This CDR3 spans 14 amino acids. CDR1 and CDR2 from the germline V gene are MNHNS and SASEGT. With 1 base clipped from V and 3 bases from J, the junction kept 1 base outside the gene matches. The CDR3 is CASSEVGGTDTQYF. The CDR3 nucleotides are TGTGCCAGCAGTGAAGTGGGGGGGACAGATACGCAGTATTTT.

This clone was detected once. The J gene is TRBJ1-1, the V gene TRBV6-6, with D perhaps matching TRBD1 (5 bases). Germline V gene lookup returns CDR1 MNHNY and CDR2 SVGAGI (reference sequence). This CDR3 contains 16 residues. Deletions cut 6 bases from V and 1 base from J, with 18 bases between. The CDR3 DNA reads as TGTGCCAGCAGGGCGAGGCAGGGAGTGGGGAACACTGAAGCTTTCTTT. It encodes CASRARQGVGNTEAFF.

This clone was seen only a few times. The chain couples TRBV4-2 to TRBJ1-4; perhaps TRBD1 as D (5 bases). The CDR3 runs to 14 residues. Germline CDR1 LGHNA, CDR2 YNFKEQ. V was trimmed by 2 bases and J by 4 bases, leaving 8 bases between them. The CDR3 spells CASSQKGLNEKLFF. The CDR3 nucleotides are TGTGCCAGCAGCCAAAAGGGACTTAATGAAAAACTGTTTTTT.

The V gene is TRBV2, the J gene TRBJ1-4; D possibly corresponds to TRBD1 (5 bases). The CDR3 has 14 residues. Trimming took off 6 bases at V and 4 bases at J, with 12 bases between the two ends. The germline V gene has CDR1 SNHLY and CDR2 FYNNEI. The CDR3 is CASSVEGINEKLFF. CDR3 DNA: TGTGCCAGCAGCGTGGAGGGGATTAATGAAAAACTGTTTTTT.

For this clone: Its ends do not fully match the called genes, so a read error is possible. This chain connects TRBV6-6 to TRBJ1-2; TRBD1 matches 10 bases. The CDR3 spans 14 residues. Per the germline V gene, CDR1 is MNHNY and CDR2 is SVGAGI (reference sequence). DNA for the CDR3: TGTGTCAGCAGTGGGGACAGGGGCGGAAAGAGCTACACCTTC. Translated, it gives CVSSGDRGGKSYTF.

J is TRBJ2-5 and V is TRBV2; tentative D call: TRBD1 (5 bases). The CDR3 has 13 residues. The germline CDR1 and CDR2 sequences are SNHLY and FYNNEI. The V and J ends lost 7 bases and 2 bases respectively, with 11 bases between them. The CDR3 here is CASKRGLQETQYF. The CDR3 DNA sequence: TGTGCCAGCAAAAGGGGTTTACAAGAGACCCAGTACTTC.

The V gene is TRBV19, the J gene TRBJ1-5; TRBD1 agrees at 9 bases. This CDR3 is built from 15 residues. The germline V gene encodes CDR1 LNHDA and CDR2 SQIVND (reference sequence). With V trimmed by 6 bases and J by 7 bases, 10 bases remained unmatched. CDR3 amino acids: CASSPTGGAPQPQHF. The CDR3 DNA reads as TGTGCCAGTAGCCCCACAGGGGGCGCACCACAGCCCCAGCATTTT.

This chain connects TRBV2 to TRBJ2-1; possible D gene TRBD2, 5 bases. Trimming removed 3 bases from V and 7 bases from J, with 16 bases in between. This CDR3 is 15 amino acids long. Germline V lookup: CDR1 SNHLY, CDR2 FYNNEI. DNA for the CDR3: TGTGCCAGCAGTGATCCGGCGGAGAGGGCAAATGAGCAGTTCTTC. Its protein product is CASSDPAERANEQFF. The full variable domain, in which reference TRBV2 and TRBJ2-1 provide the parts outside the CDR3, is EPEVTQTPSHQVTQMGQEVILRCVPISNHLYFYWYRQILGQKVEFLVSFYNNEISEKSEIFDDQFSVERPDGSNFTLKIRSTKLEDSAMYFCASSDPAERANEQFFGPGTRLTVL.

This chain links TRBV19 with TRBJ1-4; D ambiguous. The CDR3 extends over 12 amino acids. CDR1 LNHDA and CDR2 SQIVND come from the germline V gene (reference sequence). V lost 6 bases to trimming and J lost 5 bases, with 7 bases between them. This chain's CDR3 is CASRQKNEKLFF. The CDR3 DNA follows: TGTGCCAGTAGACAGAAGAATGAAAAACTGTTTTTT.

This sequence joins TRBV5-6 and TRBJ2-2, with TRBD1 identical over 8 bases. The V gene end was trimmed by 4 bases and the J gene end by 6 bases; junction bases not matched to a gene: 2. Germline V lookup: CDR1 SGHDT, CDR2 YYEEEE. This CDR3 comprises 13 residues. DNA of the CDR3: TGTGCCAGCAGCCCGACAGGGGCCGGGGAGCTGTTTTTT. The encoded protein is CASSPTGAGELFF.

This chain joins TRBV7-9 and TRBJ1-3, with D possibly TRBD1 on 6 matching bases. This CDR3 spans 16 amino acids. V lost 5 bases and J lost 0, with 14 bases in between. CDR1 is SEHNR, CDR2 FQNEAQ, per germline (reference sequence). The CDR3 DNA reads as TGTGCCAGCAGCACCTGGGACACCCTCTCTGGAAACACCATATATTTT. This encodes CASSTWDTLSGNTIYF.

The J gene is TRBJ2-3, the V gene TRBV28; D remains ambiguous. Germline V gene sequence: CDR1 MDHEN, CDR2 SYDVKM. The CDR3 is made up of 13 amino acids. Deletions cut 5 bases from V and 6 bases from J, with 12 bases between. CDR3 coding DNA: TGTGCCAGCAGTCCCTACGTTAGGGATACGCAGTATTTT. Translation gives CASSPYVRDTQYF.